This TCR beta chain was captured by sequencing in a study of T-cell reconstitution after alpha-beta-depleted transplantation in children. Regarding the study as a whole: Recipient T cells and thymic progenitors that survived gave rise to the high TCRbeta diversity observed at day 60 in some patients. Several hundred expanded graft clones reportedly were the source of alpha-beta T cells about two months after transplant. Newly made T cells mostly supplied T-cell counts and diversity one year after transplant.

The TCRbeta library incorporated unique molecular identifiers. TCRdb re-called the PCR reads through MiXCR, storing one row per CDR3 protein. This sample yields 25,000 to 35,000 distinct CDR3 sequences, of which around 7% are seen a single time; around 26% belongs to the top ten. The CDR3 runs to 16 residues. With 2 bases removed from V and 0 bases from J, the gap between germline ends came to 13 bases. The germline gives CDR1 MNHEY, CDR2 SVGEGT. This clonotype was found many times. Its antigen is not known. The rearrangement joins TRBV6-2 or TRBV6-3 to TRBJ1-1, with a tentative D call TRBD1 (5 bases). Sequenced material: peripheral blood, taken 60 days after TCRalphabeta/CD19-depleted stem cell transplant. This TCR was sampled from a child under three years old who had a stem cell transplant for acute myeloid leukemia, so the T cells may come from the graft donor. CDR3 sequence: CASSYTPQGMNTEAFF. The CDR3 region has the DNA TGTGCCAGCAGTTACACCCCGCAGGGAATGAACACTGAAGCTTTCTTT.